Shown below are 10 T cell receptor beta chains from a single sample sequenced in a study of T cells in Graves' hyperthyroidism and ophthalmopathy. The TCR beta CDR3 regions underwent amplification using RNA transcripts as the source. TCR CDR3 underwent first-round RT-PCR with the HTBI primer set. MiXCR was run by TCRdb on the multiplex PCR reads, yielding one entry per CDR3 protein. The sample carries 300,000 to 400,000 distinct CDR3 sequences, roughly 21% recorded once. The sample taken for sequencing was blood. The receptor set was obtained from a woman between 50 and 59 years old with Graves' hyperthyroidism.

V is TRBV12-3 or TRBV12-4 and J is TRBJ2-7, with 8 bases matching TRBD1. This CDR3 contains 15 residues. After removal of 7 bases from V and 0 bases from J, the junction contained 8 bases not matched to a gene. The CDR3 DNA reads TGTGCCAGCACCCCAGGCGGGACAGGCTCCTACGAGCAGTACTTC. Translating it yields CASTPGGTGSYEQYF.

The chain carries TRBV2 and TRBJ1-2, with 11 bases fitting TRBD1. The ends lost 6 bases at V and 4 bases at J; junction bases unmatched: 7. Looked up from germline, CDR1 is SNHLY and CDR2 is FYNNEI. The CDR3 contains 15 residues. CDR3 sequence (DNA): TGTGCCAGCAGGGGGGACAGGGGGGCAGGCTATGGCTACACCTTC. It yields the protein CASRGDRGAGYGYTF.

This chain uses TRBV28 with TRBJ1-5; the D gene is possibly TRBD1 (5 bases). In germline, CDR1 is MDHEN, CDR2 SYDVKM. The germline V and J ends were trimmed by 3 bases and 4 bases, with 16 bases remaining between them. The CDR3 totals 16 residues. The DNA of the CDR3 is TGTGCCAGCAGTTTTAGGGGAAACGTGCCGAATCAGCCCCAGCATTTT. This encodes CASSFRGNVPNQPQHF.

The genes are TRBV7-2 and TRBJ1-1; D uncertain. There are 17 residues in the CDR3. Between the trimmed V and J ends, which lost 1 base and 2 bases, there was a span of 17 bases. The germline CDR1 and CDR2 sequences are SGHTA and FQGNSA. Here the CDR3 reads CASSLGVGGEANTEAFF. Here the CDR3 DNA reads TGTGCCAGCAGCTTAGGGGTTGGCGGGGAAGCTAACACTGAAGCTTTCTTT.

This sequence joins TRBV25-1 and TRBJ2-1; no firm D call. This CDR3 region has 14 residues. In germline, CDR1 is MGHDK, CDR2 SYGVNS. Trimming stripped 6 bases from V and 0 bases from J, with 9 bases between. The CDR3 sequence: CASRLGASYNEQFF. The CDR3 DNA sequence: TGTGCCAGCAGACTTGGAGCCTCCTACAATGAGCAGTTCTTC.

This rearrangement joins TRBV2 to TRBJ2-1, with 12 nucleotides matching TRBD2. Looked up from germline, CDR1 is SNHLY and CDR2 is FYNNEI. V gave up 8 bases and J gave up 7 bases; unmatched junction bases: 12. The CDR3 is made up of 16 amino acids. DNA of the CDR3: TGTGCCAGCCTTCAGTCCCTAGCGGGAGGGTGGAATGAGCAGTTCTTC. It codes for CASLQSLAGGWNEQFF.

The CDR3 coding sequence is TGTGCCAGCAGTTTAAACAGGGTATCTGAAGCTTTCTTT. It is translated as CASSLNRVSEAFF. The gene calls are TRBV6-5 and TRBJ1-1; perhaps TRBD1 as D (6 bases). The CDR3 length is 13 residues. Germline CDR1 MNHEY, CDR2 SVGAGI. Trimming took off 4 bases at V and 6 bases at J, with 12 bases between the two ends.

The gene calls are TRBV5-5 and TRBJ1-5; D not resolved. Germline CDR1 is SGHKS and CDR2 is YYEKEE (reference sequence). The V gene lost 2 bases and the J gene lost 1 base, with 4 bases spanning the gap. The length of the CDR3 is 13 residues. CDR3 bases: TGTGCCAGCAGCTTACAGAGCAATCAGCCCCAGCATTTT. As protein: CASSLQSNQPQHF. The complete variable domain, with remaining parts taken from reference TRBV5-5 and TRBJ1-5, reads DAGVTQSPTHLIKTRGQQVTLRCSPISGHKSVSWYQQVLGQGPQFIFQYYEKEERGRGNFPDRFSARQFPNYSSELNVNALLLGDSALYLCASSLQSNQPQHFGDGTRLSIL.

V and J are TRBV28 and TRBJ2-5, with 13 positions matching TRBD2. This CDR3 region has 16 residues. Per the germline V gene, CDR1 is MDHEN and CDR2 is SYDVKM. V dropped 5 bases and J dropped 2; count of bases not matched to a gene: 5. The CDR3 sequence is CASSELAGGPQETQYF. As DNA, the CDR3 is TGTGCCAGCAGTGAACTAGCGGGGGGGCCTCAAGAGACCCAGTACTTC.

V is TRBV6-6 and J is TRBJ2-2; weak D call: TRBD1 (5 bases). The germline V gene has CDR1 MNHNY and CDR2 SVGAGI (reference sequence). Trimming pared 2 bases from V and 0 bases from J, leaving 10 bases between. The CDR3 extends over 16 amino acids. CDR3: CASSYPAGTNTGELFF. The DNA for the CDR3 is TGTGCCAGCAGTTACCCGGCAGGGACGAACACCGGGGAGCTGTTTTTT.